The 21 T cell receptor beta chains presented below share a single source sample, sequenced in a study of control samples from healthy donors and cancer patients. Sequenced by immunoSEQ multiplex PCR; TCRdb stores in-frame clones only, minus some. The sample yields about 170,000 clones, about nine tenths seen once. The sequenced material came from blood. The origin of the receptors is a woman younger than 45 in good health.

This chain's CDR3 is CASRLDSYEQYF. CDR3 coding DNA: TGTGCCAGCAGACTAGATTCCTACGAGCAGTACTTC. The chain employs TRBV6-6 and TRBJ2-7, with D maybe TRBD2 (5 bases). CDR3 length: 12 residues. V lost 6 bases and J 1 base, leaving 7 bases between the germline ends. Germline V gene sequence: CDR1 MNHNY, CDR2 SVGAGI (reference sequence).

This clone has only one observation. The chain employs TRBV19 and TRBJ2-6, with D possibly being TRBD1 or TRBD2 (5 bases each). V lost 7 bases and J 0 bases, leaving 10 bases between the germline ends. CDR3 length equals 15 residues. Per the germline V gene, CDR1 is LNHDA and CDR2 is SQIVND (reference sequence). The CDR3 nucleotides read TGTGCCAGTATCGGGGACCTCTCTGGGGCCAACGTCCTGACTTTC. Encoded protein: CASIGDLSGANVLTF.

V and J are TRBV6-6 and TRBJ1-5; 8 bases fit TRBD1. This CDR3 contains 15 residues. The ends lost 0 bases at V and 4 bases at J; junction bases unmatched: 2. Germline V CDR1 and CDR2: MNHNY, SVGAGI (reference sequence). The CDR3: CASSYSRGRNQPQHF. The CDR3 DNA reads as TGTGCCAGCAGTTACTCCAGGGGGCGAAATCAGCCCCAGCATTTT.

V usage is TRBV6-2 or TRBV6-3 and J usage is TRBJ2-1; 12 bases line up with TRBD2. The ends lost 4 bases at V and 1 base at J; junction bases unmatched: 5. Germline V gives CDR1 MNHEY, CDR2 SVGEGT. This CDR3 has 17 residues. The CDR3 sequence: CASSSTGLAGSYNEQFF. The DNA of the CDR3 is TGTGCCAGCAGTTCCACGGGACTAGCGGGTTCCTACAATGAGCAGTTCTTC.

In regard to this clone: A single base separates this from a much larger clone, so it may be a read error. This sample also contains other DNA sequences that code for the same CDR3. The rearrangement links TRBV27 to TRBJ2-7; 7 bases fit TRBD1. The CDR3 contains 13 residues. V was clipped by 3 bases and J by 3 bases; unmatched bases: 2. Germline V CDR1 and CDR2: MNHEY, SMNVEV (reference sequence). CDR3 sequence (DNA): TGTGCCAGCAGTTTGGGGACAGACTACGAGCAGTACTTC. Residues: CASSLGTDYEQYF.

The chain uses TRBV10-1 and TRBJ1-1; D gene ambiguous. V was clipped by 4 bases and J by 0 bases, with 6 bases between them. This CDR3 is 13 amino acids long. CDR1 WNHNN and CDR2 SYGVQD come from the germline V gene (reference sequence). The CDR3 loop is CASSGTVNTEAFF. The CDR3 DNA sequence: TGCGCCAGCAGTGGGACGGTGAACACTGAAGCTTTCTTT.

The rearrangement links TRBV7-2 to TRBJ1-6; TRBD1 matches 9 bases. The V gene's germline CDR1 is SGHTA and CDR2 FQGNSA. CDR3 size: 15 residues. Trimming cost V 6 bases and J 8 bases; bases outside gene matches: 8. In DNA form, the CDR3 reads TGTGCCAGCAGTACCCCGGGACAGGGTTATTCACCCCTCCACTTT. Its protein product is CASSTPGQGYSPLHF.

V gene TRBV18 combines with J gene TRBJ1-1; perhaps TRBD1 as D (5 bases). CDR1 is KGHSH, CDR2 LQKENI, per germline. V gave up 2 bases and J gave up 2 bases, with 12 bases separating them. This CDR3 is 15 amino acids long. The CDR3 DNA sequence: TGTGCCAGCTCACCAGACAGCTGGAGTAACACTGAAGCTTTCTTT. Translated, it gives CASSPDSWSNTEAFF.

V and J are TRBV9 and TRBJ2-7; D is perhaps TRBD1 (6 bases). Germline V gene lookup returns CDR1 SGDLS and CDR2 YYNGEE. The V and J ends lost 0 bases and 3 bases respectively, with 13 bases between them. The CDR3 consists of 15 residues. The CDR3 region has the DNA TGTGCCAGCAGCGTAGAAGTGGGGGCCCACTACGAGCAGTACTTC. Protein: CASSVEVGAHYEQYF.

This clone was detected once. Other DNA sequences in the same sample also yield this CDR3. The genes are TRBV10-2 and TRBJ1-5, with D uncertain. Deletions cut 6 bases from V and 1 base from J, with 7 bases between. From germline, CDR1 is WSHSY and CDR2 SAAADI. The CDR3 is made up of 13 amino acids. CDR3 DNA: TGCGCCAGCAGGGACGGGAGCAATCAGCCCCAGCATTTT. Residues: CASRDGSNQPQHF.

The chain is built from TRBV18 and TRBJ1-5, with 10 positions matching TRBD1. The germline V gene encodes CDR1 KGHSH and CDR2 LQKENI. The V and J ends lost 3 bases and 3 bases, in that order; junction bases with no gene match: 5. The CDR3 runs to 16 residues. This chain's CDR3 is CASSPRDRGNNQPQHF. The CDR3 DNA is TGTGCCAGCTCACCCCGGGACAGGGGCAACAATCAGCCCCAGCATTTT.

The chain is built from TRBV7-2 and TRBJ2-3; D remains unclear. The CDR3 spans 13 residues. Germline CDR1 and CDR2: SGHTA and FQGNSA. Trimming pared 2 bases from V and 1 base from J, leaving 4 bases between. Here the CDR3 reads CASSLSRTDTQYF. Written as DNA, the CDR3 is TGTGCCAGCAGCTTATCCCGCACAGATACGCAGTATTTT.

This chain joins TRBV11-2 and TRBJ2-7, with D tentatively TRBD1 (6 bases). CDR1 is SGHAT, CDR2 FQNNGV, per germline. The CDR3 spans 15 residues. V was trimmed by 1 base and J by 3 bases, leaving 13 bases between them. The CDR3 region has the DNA TGTGCCAGCAGCTTAGGGGCCAGGGGAGTCTACGAGCAGTACTTC. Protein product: CASSLGARGVYEQYF.

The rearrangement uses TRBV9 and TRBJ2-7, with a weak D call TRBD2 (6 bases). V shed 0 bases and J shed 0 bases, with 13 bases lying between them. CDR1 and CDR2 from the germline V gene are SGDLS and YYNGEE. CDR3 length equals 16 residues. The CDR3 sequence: CASSVGAGTFSYEQYF. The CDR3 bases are TGTGCCAGCAGCGTAGGGGCGGGGACCTTCTCCTACGAGCAGTACTTC.

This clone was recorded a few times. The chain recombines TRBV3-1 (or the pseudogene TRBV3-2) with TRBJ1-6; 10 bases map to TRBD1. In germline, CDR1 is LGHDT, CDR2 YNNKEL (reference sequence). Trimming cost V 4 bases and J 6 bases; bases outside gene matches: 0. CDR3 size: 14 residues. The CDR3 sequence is CASSRDRGNSPLHF. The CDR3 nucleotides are TGTGCCAGCAGCCGGGACAGGGGTAATTCACCCCTCCACTTT.

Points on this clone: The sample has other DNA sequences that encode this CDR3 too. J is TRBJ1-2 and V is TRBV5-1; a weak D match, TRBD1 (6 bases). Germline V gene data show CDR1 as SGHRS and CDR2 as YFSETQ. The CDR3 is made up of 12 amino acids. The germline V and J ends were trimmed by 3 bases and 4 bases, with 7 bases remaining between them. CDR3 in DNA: TGCGCCAGCAGCTCACAGGGCTATGGCTACACCTTC. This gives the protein CASSSQGYGYTF.

CDR3 residues: CASSLSGQDGYTF. The CDR3 region has the DNA TGTGCCAGCAGCTTATCAGGACAGGATGGCTACACCTTC. The rearrangement joins TRBV7-9 to TRBJ1-2; 7 bases map to TRBD1. Germline CDR1 is SEHNR and CDR2 is FQNEAQ (reference sequence). V trimming: 2 bases; J trimming: 6 bases; junction bases outside the gene matches: 3. This CDR3 comprises 13 residues.

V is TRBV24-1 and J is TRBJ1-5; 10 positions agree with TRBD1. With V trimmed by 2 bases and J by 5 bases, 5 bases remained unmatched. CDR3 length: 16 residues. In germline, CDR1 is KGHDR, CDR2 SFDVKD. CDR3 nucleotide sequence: TGTGCCACCAGTGATTCCACCGGGACAGGGGATCAGCCCCAGCATTTT. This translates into CATSDSTGTGDQPQHF.

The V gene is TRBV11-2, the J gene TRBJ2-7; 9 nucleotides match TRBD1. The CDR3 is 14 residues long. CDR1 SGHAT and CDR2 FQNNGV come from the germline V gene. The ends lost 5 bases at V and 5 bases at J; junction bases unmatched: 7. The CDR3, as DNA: TGTGCCAGCAGCATAACAGGGGGCGGGGACGAGCAGTACTTC. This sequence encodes CASSITGGGDEQYF.

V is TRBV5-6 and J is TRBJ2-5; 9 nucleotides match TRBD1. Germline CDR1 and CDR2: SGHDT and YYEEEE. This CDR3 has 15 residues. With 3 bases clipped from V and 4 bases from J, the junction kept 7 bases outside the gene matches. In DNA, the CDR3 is TGTGCCAGCAGCTCCTGGACAGGGGAAGGAGAGACCCAGTACTTC. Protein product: CASSSWTGEGETQYF. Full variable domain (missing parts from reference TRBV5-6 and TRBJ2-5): DAGVTQSPTHLIKTRGQQVTLRCSPKSGHDTVSWYQQALGQGPQFIFQYYEEEERQRGNFPDRFSGHQFPNYSSELNVNALLLGDSALYLCASSSWTGEGETQYFGPGTRLLVL.

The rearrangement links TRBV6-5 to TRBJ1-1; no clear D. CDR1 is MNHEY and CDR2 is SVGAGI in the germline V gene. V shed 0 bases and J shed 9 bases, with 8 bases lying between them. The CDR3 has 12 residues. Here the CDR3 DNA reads TGTGCCAGCAGTTACTCGGGTCTTCAAGCTTTCTTT. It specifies CASSYSGLQAFF.